This T cell receptor (beta chain) was identified in a study of cytomegalovirus exposure and HLA in healthy donors. 60 Vbeta and 13 Jbeta primers were used in PCR. Measured with immunoSEQ multiplex PCR; TCRdb has only the in-frame clones, and not every one. Of about 140,000 clones listed, about four fifths are singletons. CDR3 length equals 18 residues. CDR1 SSHAT and CDR2 FNYEAQ come from the germline V gene (reference sequence). Concerning this clone itself: Sequence at one end of the junction differs from germline and may be a read error.

This clonotype originated in a man aged 35 to 55 in good health and CMV-seropositive. V gene TRBV7-7 combines with J gene TRBJ2-1; TRBD2 aligns across 9 bases. Sequencing was done on a sample of PBMCs. The CDR3 DNA reads as TGTGCTAGCAGCTTAGTACTAGCGGGCCGTAGCTCCTACAATGAGCAGTTCTTC. It encodes CASSLVLAGRSSYNEQFF.